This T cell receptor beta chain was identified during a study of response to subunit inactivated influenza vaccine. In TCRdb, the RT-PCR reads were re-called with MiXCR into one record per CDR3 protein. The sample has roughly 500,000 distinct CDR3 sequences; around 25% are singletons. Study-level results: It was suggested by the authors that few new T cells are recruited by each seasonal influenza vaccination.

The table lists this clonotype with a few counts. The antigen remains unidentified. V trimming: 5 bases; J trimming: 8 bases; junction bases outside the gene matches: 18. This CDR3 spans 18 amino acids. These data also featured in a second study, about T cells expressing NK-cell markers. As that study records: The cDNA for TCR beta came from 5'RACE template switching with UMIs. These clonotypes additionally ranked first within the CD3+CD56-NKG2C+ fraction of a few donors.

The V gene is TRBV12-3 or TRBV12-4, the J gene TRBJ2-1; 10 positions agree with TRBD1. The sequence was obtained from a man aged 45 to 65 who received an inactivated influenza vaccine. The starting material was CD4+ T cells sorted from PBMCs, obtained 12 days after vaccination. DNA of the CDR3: TGTGCCAGCAGTCCTGTAGTTAGAGGGGACAGGGGAAGCGATGAGCAGTTCTTC. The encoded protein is CASSPVVRGDRGSDEQFF.